Ten or more counts support the clone carrying this T cell receptor (beta chain). Its matching antigen is unknown. TCRdb reanalysed the 5' RACE reads using MiXCR and keeps one entry per CDR3 protein. The table has 300,000 to 400,000 distinct CDR3 sequences, approximately 4% seen once. The data derive from a study of T cells after yellow fever vaccination. The germline gives CDR1 SGHRS, CDR2 YFSETQ. V was shortened by 6 bases and J by 5 bases, with 11 bases between the two germline ends. The CDR3 is 13 amino acids. Study-wide results and caveats: Abundant bulk-population clonotypes could contaminate the FACS-sorted repertoires.

The sequences come from PBMCs, collected 5 days after the yellow fever booster vaccination. The receptor comes from a man aged 18 to 30 who received the YFV17D yellow fever vaccine. The rearrangement uses TRBV5-1 and TRBJ1-4; D remains ambiguous. The CDR3 coding sequence is TGCGCCAGCACCTATCAAGGAAATGAAAAACTGTTTTTT. Translated: CASTYQGNEKLFF.